This T cell receptor (beta chain) came from a study of response to subunit inactivated influenza vaccine. Study-level findings and limits: Each seasonal flu vaccination may recruit only limited new T cells, authors suggested.

Germline lookup yields CDR1 ENHRY and CDR2 SYGVKD. V shed 2 bases and J shed 7 bases, with 9 bases lying between them. There are 13 residues in the CDR3. This clonotype showed up many times. Its antigen is undetermined. TCRdb used MiXCR to reprocess the RT-PCR reads, holding one entry per CDR3 protein. The sample shows fewer than 650,000 distinct CDR3 sequences, 13% of them seen only once. The clonotype originates from a man aged 45 to 65 who received an inactivated influenza vaccine. This material consisted of PBMCs from blood, taken roughly 48 days after vaccination. The chain carries TRBV10-3 and TRBJ2-1; TRBD2 is a possible D gene (5 bases). CDR3 in amino acids: CAISETSLNEQFF. In DNA, the CDR3 is TGTGCCATCAGTGAGACTAGTCTAAATGAGCAGTTCTTC.